This T cell receptor (beta chain) was recovered during a study of blood T cell repertoires in COVID-19. Sequencing used immunoSEQ multiplex PCR; TCRdb keeps in-frame clones, though not all of them. In the table there are some 130,000 clones, roughly 90% of which are singletons. This CDR3 is 14 amino acids long. The V end was cut by 4 bases, the J end by 0 bases, with 8 bases between. Germline V gene lookup returns CDR1 SGHRS and CDR2 YFSETQ. The chain employs TRBV5-1 and TRBJ1-3; TRBD1 is a possible D gene (6 bases). Sequencing input: peripheral blood. The TCR was taken from a man between 45 and 60 years old with active COVID-19. The CDR3 protein is CASSGDTSGNTIYF. DNA for the CDR3: TGCGCCAGCAGCGGGGACACCTCTGGAAACACCATATATTTT.